The entry below describes one T cell receptor (beta chain). These data originate in a study of blood T cell repertoires in COVID-19. Study summary: Researchers got acute and convalescent COVID-19 samples from the United States, Italy and Spain. T cells, B-cell-depleted T cells, or PBMCs provided the cDNA or gDNA that served as material.

V shed 11 bases and J shed 2 bases, with 14 bases lying between them. The CDR3 length is 13 residues. From germline, CDR1 is LNHDA and CDR2 SQIVND (reference sequence). Original processing methods: The assay estimated nucleated cells by amplifying reference gene primers. Repertoires were generated with immunoSEQ multiplex PCR, while TCRdb's copy carries only in-frame clones and drops some. V and J calls plus clone size are reproduced from that table; the DNA served to infer D and trimming. The table lists about 190,000 clones, about 87% of them singletons. The clonotype originates from a woman in her twenties or thirties with acute or convalescent COVID-19. This chain joins TRBV19 and TRBJ2-3; possible D gene TRBD1, 6 bases. Sequencing was carried out using peripheral blood. CDR3 nucleotides: TGTGCCGCGGACAGTCCTACCACAGATACGCAGTATTTT. The encoded protein is CAADSPTTDTQYF.